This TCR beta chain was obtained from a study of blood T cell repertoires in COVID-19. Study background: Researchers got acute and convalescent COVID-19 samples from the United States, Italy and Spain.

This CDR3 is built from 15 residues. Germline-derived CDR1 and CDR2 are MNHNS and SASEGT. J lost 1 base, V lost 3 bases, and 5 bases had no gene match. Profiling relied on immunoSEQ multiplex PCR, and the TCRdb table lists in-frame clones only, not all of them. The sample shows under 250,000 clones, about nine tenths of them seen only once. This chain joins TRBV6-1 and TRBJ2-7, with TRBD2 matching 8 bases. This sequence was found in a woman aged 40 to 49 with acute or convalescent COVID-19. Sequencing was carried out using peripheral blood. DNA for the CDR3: TGTGCCAGCAGTGACGAAGCGGGGGTTTCCTACGAGCAGTACGTC. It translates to CASSDEAGVSYEQYV.